One sample yielded the 23 T cell receptor beta chains listed below, sequenced in a study of cytomegalovirus exposure and HLA in healthy donors. The PCR contained 60 Vbeta and 13 Jbeta primers. The data were produced by immunoSEQ multiplex PCR, yet TCRdb's version contains in-frame clones alone and is incomplete. The table has about 200,000 clones, around 80% seen once. The specimen was PBMCs. These receptors were obtained from a man in his fifties or sixties in good health and CMV-seronegative.

The rearrangement uses TRBV14 and TRBJ2-3; 10 bases fit TRBD2. The CDR3 totals 14 residues. The germline V gene has CDR1 SGHDN and CDR2 FVKESK. With V trimmed by 4 bases and J by 5 bases, 3 bases remained unmatched. The CDR3 is CASSPGTSEDTQYF. CDR3 coding DNA: TGTGCCAGCAGCCCCGGGACTAGCGAAGATACGCAGTATTTT.

This clone was detected once. The chain recombines TRBV7-2 with TRBJ1-2, with 8 bases fitting TRBD1. Trimming at V came to 4 bases and at J to 8 bases, leaving 9 bases not matched to a gene. This CDR3 has 14 residues. Germline V CDR1 and CDR2: SGHTA, FQGNSA. Here the CDR3 DNA reads TGTGCCAGCAGCTCCGGGACAGGCTCGTGGGGCTACACCTTC. It codes for CASSSGTGSWGYTF.

The genes are TRBV5-1 and TRBJ1-4; possible D gene TRBD1, 5 bases. The CDR3 covers 16 residues. Germline CDR1 SGHRS, CDR2 YFSETQ. The V and J ends lost 4 bases and 7 bases respectively, with 20 bases between them. The CDR3: CASSRSLGETFEKLFF. The CDR3 nucleotides read TGCGCCAGCAGCCGATCCCTAGGGGAAACCTTTGAAAAACTGTTTTTT.

This CDR3 is CASGDSGNTIYF. Written as DNA, the CDR3 is TGTGCTTCGGGGGACAGCGGAAACACCATATATTTT. The rearrangement joins TRBV28 to TRBJ1-3, with 7 nucleotides matching TRBD1. Germline lookup yields CDR1 MDHEN and CDR2 SYDVKM. This CDR3 region has 12 residues.

This sequence joins TRBV28 and TRBJ1-5; D gene ambiguous. The CDR3 has 16 amino acids. The V and J ends lost 2 bases and 6 bases respectively, with 17 bases between them. Per germline, CDR1 MDHEN and CDR2 SYDVKM. CDR3 sequence: CASSLNQSPLGQPQHF. The CDR3 coding sequence is TGTGCCAGCAGTTTAAACCAGTCCCCTCTAGGTCAGCCCCAGCATTTT.

The chain has TRBV30 and TRBJ1-4; 8 bases fit TRBD1. V trimming: 0 bases; J trimming: 0 bases; junction bases outside the gene matches: 18. Germline CDR1 is GTSNPN and CDR2 is SVGIG (reference sequence). The CDR3 sequence is 21 residues long. CDR3 sequence reads: CAWSVRQGRSTYGSTNEKLFF. The CDR3 bases are TGTGCCTGGAGTGTACGACAGGGGAGATCAACTTATGGATCAACTAATGAAAAACTGTTTTTT.

A few counts support this clone. This rearrangement joins TRBV25-1 to TRBJ1-1, with 7 bases lining up with TRBD1. The CDR3 has 14 amino acids. From germline, CDR1 is MGHDK and CDR2 SYGVNS. V was clipped by 7 bases and J by 4 bases; unmatched bases: 9. CDR3 nucleotide sequence: TGTGCCAGCACCCAGACAGGGTACGGCACTGAAGCTTTCTTT. Translation: CASTQTGYGTEAFF. Using reference TRBV25-1 and TRBJ1-1 for the parts outside the CDR3, the full variable domain is EADIYQTPRYLVIGTGKKITLECSQTMGHDKMYWYQQDPGMELHLIHYSYGVNSTEKGDLSSESTVSRIRTEHFPLTLESARPSHTSQYLCASTQTGYGTEAFFGQGTRLTVV.

V is TRBV29-1 and J is TRBJ2-1, with 11 bases matching TRBD2. The V gene's germline CDR1 is SQVTM and CDR2 ANQGSEA. The CDR3 has 14 amino acids. V gave up 4 bases and J gave up 9 bases; unmatched junction bases: 8. This CDR3 is CSVVDSGRASEQFF. As DNA, the CDR3 is TGCAGCGTTGTTGATAGCGGGAGGGCCAGTGAGCAGTTCTTC.

The chain recombines TRBV2 with TRBJ2-1, with 11 bases that match TRBD2. Germline values: CDR1 SNHLY, CDR2 FYNNEI. Losses at the gene ends were 6 bases for V and 7 bases for J; bases not matched to a gene: 11. The CDR3 length is 16 residues. The CDR3 region is CASSYFLAGGFNEQFF. The CDR3, as DNA: TGTGCCAGCAGCTACTTTTTAGCGGGAGGGTTTAATGAGCAGTTCTTC.

The CDR3 loop is CASSPGTGEIDTQYF. DNA of the CDR3: TGTGCCAGTAGTCCTGGGACAGGGGAGATAGATACGCAGTATTTT. This chain joins TRBV19 and TRBJ2-3; 10 nucleotides match TRBD1. V trimming: 5 bases; J trimming: 5 bases; junction bases outside the gene matches: 7. The CDR3 runs to 15 residues. From germline, CDR1 is LNHDA and CDR2 SQIVND (reference sequence). The complete variable domain, with remaining parts taken from reference TRBV19 and TRBJ2-3, reads DGGITQSPKYLFRKEGQNVTLSCEQNLNHDAMYWYRQDPGQGLRLIYYSQIVNDFQKGDIAEGYSVSREKKESFPLTVTSAQKNPTAFYLCASSPGTGEIDTQYFGPGTRLTVL.

The DNA of the CDR3 is TGTGCCAGCAGCTACCGGGACAGGGTCCCAGAGACCCAGTACTTC. Its protein is CASSYRDRVPETQYF. This chain links TRBV5-6 with TRBJ2-5, with 9 bases fitting TRBD1. V dropped 3 bases and J dropped 4; count of bases not matched to a gene: 7. CDR3 size: 15 residues. The germline V gene encodes CDR1 SGHDT and CDR2 YYEEEE.

This chain links TRBV28 with TRBJ2-4, with D possibly matching TRBD2 (5 bases). CDR1 is MDHEN, CDR2 SYDVKM, per germline. V dropped 5 bases and J dropped 8 bases, with 16 bases sitting between them. CDR3 size: 14 residues. In DNA, the CDR3 is TGTGCCAGCAGTCCCCCAGGAGCGGTAGACATTCAGTACTTC. It is translated as CASSPPGAVDIQYF.

The genes are TRBV4-2 and TRBJ1-5, with 7 nucleotides matching TRBD1. Germline CDR1 is LGHNA and CDR2 is YNFKEQ. Unmatched junction bases numbered 2, after V lost 3 bases and J lost 0 bases. The CDR3 extends over 15 amino acids. The CDR3 here is CASSQDRSSNQPQHF. CDR3 DNA sequence: TGTGCCAGCAGCCAGGACAGGTCTAGCAATCAGCCCCAGCATTTT.

This clone has only one observation. The chain joins TRBV5-4 to TRBJ1-5, with D perhaps matching TRBD1 (5 bases). This CDR3 contains 14 residues. The V gene's germline CDR1 is SGHNT and CDR2 YYREEE (reference sequence). Trimming removed 4 bases from V and 7 bases from J, with 15 bases in between. The CDR3 DNA sequence: TGTGCCAGCAGCCCTGGTCGGGGGGAACAGCCCCAGCATTTT. It is translated as CASSPGRGEQPQHF.

This clone was observed once. This chain joins TRBV7-2 and TRBJ1-5, with unresolved D. This CDR3 has 15 amino acids. CDR1 is SGHTA and CDR2 is FQGNSA in the germline V gene. Trimming took off 1 base at V and 2 bases at J, with 9 bases between the two ends. DNA of the CDR3: TGTGCCAGCAGCTTAGGTGGTACGGGCAATCAGCCCCAGCATTTT. Residues: CASSLGGTGNQPQHF.

This chain's CDR3 is CASSLGQGGHEQYF. Here the CDR3 DNA reads TGCGCCAGCAGCTTGGGGCAGGGTGGCCACGAGCAGTACTTC. The chain combines TRBV5-1 with TRBJ2-7; D might be TRBD1 (5 bases). The CDR3 totals 14 residues. Germline CDR1 SGHRS, CDR2 YFSETQ. The V and J ends lost 0 bases and 5 bases respectively, with 12 bases between them.

CDR3: CASSFFWAGGYEQYF. In nucleotides, the CDR3 is TGTGCCAGCAGTTTCTTCTGGGCGGGCGGCTACGAGCAGTACTTC. The chain couples TRBV27 to TRBJ2-7; tentative D call: TRBD2 (5 bases). V lost 3 bases, J lost 3 bases, and 15 bases lay in between. Germline V gene data show CDR1 as MNHEY and CDR2 as SMNVEV (reference sequence). The CDR3 runs 15 residues.

V and J are TRBV27 and TRBJ2-3; D is perhaps TRBD1 (5 bases). The CDR3 has 14 amino acids. Trimming stripped 5 bases from V and 8 bases from J, with 17 bases between. The germline V gene has CDR1 MNHEY and CDR2 SMNVEV (reference sequence). CDR3 bases: TGTGCCAGCAGTCTCAACCTACAAAGGGGTACGCAGTATTTT. Translated, it gives CASSLNLQRGTQYF.

V gene TRBV28 combines with J gene TRBJ1-2; D is undetermined. The germline V gene has CDR1 MDHEN and CDR2 SYDVKM. Deletions cut 5 bases from V and 7 bases from J, with 17 bases between. The CDR3 is 14 residues long. The chain's CDR3 is CASSPTEFGRGYTF. CDR3 DNA sequence: TGTGCCAGCAGTCCGACCGAGTTTGGGCGTGGCTACACCTTC.

The rearrangement links TRBV28 to TRBJ2-1, with 12 bases fitting TRBD2. Germline V gene data show CDR1 as MDHEN and CDR2 as SYDVKM. Trimming cost V 4 bases and J 7 bases; bases outside gene matches: 8. The CDR3 has 16 amino acids. CDR3 DNA: TGTGCCAGCAGTTCCCCGACTAGCGGGAGAGGGAATGAGCAGTTCTTC. Amino acids: CASSSPTSGRGNEQFF.

The chain uses TRBV9 and TRBJ2-2; perhaps TRBD2 as D (5 bases). The germline gives CDR1 SGDLS, CDR2 YYNGEE. V gave up 8 bases and J gave up 1 base, with 12 bases separating them. This CDR3 spans 14 amino acids. The CDR3 is CASSRRENTGELFF. The CDR3 nucleotides read TGTGCCAGTTCCCGCCGGGAGAACACCGGGGAGCTGTTTTTT.

The rearrangement links TRBV19 to TRBJ2-1, with D maybe TRBD2 (6 bases). Germline lookup yields CDR1 LNHDA and CDR2 SQIVND (reference sequence). This CDR3 has 13 amino acids. V lost 4 bases to trimming and J lost 10 bases, with 14 bases between them. The CDR3 nucleotides are TGTGCCAGTAGTACCCGGGCTAGCGTAGAGCAGTTCTTC. It encodes CASSTRASVEQFF.

This clone was recorded only once. This chain uses TRBV27 with TRBJ2-3; TRBD2 matches 14 bases. Germline lookup yields CDR1 MNHEY and CDR2 SMNVEV (reference sequence). V lost 4 bases, J lost 2 bases, and 8 bases stayed unmatched. The CDR3 length is 18 residues. CDR3 bases: TGTGCCAGCAGTTCCGGGACTAGCGGGAGAAGAATCACAGATACGCAGTATTTT. Translation gives CASSSGTSGRRITDTQYF.